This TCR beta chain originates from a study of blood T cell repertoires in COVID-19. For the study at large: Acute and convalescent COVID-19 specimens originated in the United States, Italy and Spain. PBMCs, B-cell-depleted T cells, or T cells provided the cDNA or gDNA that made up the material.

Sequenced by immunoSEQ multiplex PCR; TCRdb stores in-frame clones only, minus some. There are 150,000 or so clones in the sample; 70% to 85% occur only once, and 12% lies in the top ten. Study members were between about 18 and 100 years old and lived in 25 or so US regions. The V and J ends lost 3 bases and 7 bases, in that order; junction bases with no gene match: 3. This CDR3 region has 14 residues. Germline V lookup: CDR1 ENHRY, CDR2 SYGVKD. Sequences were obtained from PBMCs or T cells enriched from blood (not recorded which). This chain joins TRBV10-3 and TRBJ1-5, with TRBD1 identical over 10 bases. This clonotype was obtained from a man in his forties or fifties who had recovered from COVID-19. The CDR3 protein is CAISEGQGVQPQHF. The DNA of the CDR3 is TGTGCCATCAGTGAAGGACAGGGGGTACAGCCCCAGCATTTT.